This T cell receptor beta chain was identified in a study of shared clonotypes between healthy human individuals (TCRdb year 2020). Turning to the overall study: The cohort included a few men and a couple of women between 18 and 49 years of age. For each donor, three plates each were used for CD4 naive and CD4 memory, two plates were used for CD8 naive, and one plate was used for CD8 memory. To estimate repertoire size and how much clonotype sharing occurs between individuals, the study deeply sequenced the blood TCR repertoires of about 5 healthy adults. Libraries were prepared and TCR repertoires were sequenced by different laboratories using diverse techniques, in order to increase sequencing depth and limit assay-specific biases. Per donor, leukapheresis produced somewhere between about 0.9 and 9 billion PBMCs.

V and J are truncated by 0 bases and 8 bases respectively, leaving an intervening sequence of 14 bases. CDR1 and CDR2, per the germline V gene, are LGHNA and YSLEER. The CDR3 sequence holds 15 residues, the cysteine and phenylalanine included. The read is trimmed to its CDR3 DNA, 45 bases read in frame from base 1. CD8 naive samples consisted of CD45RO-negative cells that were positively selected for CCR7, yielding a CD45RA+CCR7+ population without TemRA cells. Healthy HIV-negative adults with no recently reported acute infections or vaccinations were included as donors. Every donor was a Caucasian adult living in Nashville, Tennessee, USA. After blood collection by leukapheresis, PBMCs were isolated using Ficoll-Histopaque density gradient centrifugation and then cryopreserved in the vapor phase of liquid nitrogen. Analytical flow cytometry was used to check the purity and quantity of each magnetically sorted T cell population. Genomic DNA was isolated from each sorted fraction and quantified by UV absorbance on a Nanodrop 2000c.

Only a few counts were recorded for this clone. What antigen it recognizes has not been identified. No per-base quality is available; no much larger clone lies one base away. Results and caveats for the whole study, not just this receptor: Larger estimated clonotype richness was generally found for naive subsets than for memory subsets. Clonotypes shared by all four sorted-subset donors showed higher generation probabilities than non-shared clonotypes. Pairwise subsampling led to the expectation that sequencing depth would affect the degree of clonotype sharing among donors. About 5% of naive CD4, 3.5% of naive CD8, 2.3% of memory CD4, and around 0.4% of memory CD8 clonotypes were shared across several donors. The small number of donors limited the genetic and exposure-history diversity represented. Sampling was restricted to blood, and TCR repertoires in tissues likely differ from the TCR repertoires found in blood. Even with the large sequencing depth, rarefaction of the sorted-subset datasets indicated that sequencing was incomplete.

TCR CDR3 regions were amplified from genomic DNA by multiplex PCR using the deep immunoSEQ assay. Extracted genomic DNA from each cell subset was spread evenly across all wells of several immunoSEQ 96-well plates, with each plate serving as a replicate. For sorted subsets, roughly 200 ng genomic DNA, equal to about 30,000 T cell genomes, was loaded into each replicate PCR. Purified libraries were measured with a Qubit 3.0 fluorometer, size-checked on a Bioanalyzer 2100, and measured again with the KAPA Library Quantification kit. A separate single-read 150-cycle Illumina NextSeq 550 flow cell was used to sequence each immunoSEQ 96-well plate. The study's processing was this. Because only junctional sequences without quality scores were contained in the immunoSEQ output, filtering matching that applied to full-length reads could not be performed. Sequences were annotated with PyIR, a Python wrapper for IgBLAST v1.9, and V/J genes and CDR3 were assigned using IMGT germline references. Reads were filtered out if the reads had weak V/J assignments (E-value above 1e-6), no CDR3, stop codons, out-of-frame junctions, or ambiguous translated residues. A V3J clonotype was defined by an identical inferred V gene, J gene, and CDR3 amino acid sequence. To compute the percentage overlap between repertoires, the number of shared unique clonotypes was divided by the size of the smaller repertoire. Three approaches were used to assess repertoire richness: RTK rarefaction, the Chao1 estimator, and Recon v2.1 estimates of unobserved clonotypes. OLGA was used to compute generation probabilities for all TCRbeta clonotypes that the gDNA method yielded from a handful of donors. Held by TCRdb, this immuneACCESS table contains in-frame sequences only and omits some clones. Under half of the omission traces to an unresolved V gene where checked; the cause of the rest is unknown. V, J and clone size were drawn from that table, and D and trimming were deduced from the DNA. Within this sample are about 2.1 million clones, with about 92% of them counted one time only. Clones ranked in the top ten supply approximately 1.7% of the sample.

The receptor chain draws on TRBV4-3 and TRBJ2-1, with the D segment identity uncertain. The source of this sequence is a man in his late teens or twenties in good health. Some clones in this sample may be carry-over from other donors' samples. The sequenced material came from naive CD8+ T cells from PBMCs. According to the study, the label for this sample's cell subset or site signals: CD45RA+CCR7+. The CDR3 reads CASSQDVALVDEQFF. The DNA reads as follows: TGCGCCAGCAGCCAAGACGTAGCTCTGGTCGATGAGCAGTTCTTC.